This T cell receptor (beta chain) is from a study of tumor-infiltrating lymphocytes in primary liver carcinoma. General observations from the study: Significantly larger top-250-clone fractions were found in tumors than in blood (p = 0.039). Lower overlap was observed for tumor-adjacent and tumor-blood pairs relative to tumor region pairs.

TCR beta cDNA was reverse-transcribed from about 500 ng of total RNA. The reaction used a constant-region primer and ProtoScript II reverse transcriptase. The TCR beta library was amplified through three nested multiplex PCR rounds in a modified ARM-PCR procedure. Use of TRBV1-TRBV30 forward primers with a C-beta reverse primer characterized the first two PCR rounds, which lasted about 10 cycles each. TCRdb passed the multiplex PCR reads through MiXCR, listing each CDR3 protein once. In the table there are about 190,000 distinct CDR3 sequences, approximately 86% of which are singletons. CDR1 is MNHEY and CDR2 is SVGAGI in the germline V gene. The CDR3 runs to 14 residues. As to this clonotype: Antigen unknown. At one end, the junction sequence differs from germline, possibly due to a read error.

Taking about 18-32 mg of unsorted bulk tissue, the authors co-extracted RNA and DNA. Viable tumor cell content exceeded 80% in every tumor sample. The specimen was tumor tissue from primary liver carcinoma. This chain joins TRBV6-5 and TRBJ2-2, with D perhaps TRBD2 (6 bases). The sequence came from a man in his forties or fifties with primary liver carcinoma and hepatitis B virus infection. The chain's CDR3 is CATKQEGNSGELFF. The CDR3 DNA reads as TGTGCCACAAAGCAGGAGGGGAACAGCGGGGAGCTGTTTTTT.